This record looks at one T cell receptor (beta chain) sequence and its context. It lacks a known antigen. Per-nucleotide qualities are absent, and no much larger clonotype sits a single base away. This specimen comes from a study of T cell responses to AZD1222 COVID-19 vaccine (dated by TCRdb to the early 2020s). A note on the overall study: A total of more than 230 trial participants underwent TCR sequencing, of whom 200 to 220 had received two doses of AZD1222 and approximately 26 had received two doses of the MenACWY control vaccine. Trial participants were enrolled by age into 18-55, 56-69 and 70-plus year subgroups, with about 150, 27 and 61 TCR-sequenced participants respectively. General conclusions and limits of the study: A significant rise in spike-specific TCR breadth and depth was observed after two AZD1222 doses relative to day 0 and relative to MenACWY recipients. Participants were mostly white British and included more females than males, and it was suggested by the authors that clonal diversity may have been underestimated. The whole spike protein was spanned by vaccine-associated CD4 TCRs, and dominant responses were seen in regions 160-218 and 743-854. In the small 56-69-year group, the increase in depth fell short of significance, most likely because of low power. No day 14 peak-response samples were available, so repertoires were characterized only after the peak T cell response. Conclusions about previously exposed vaccinees are limited because only five to seven AZD1222 recipients were SARS-CoV-2 seropositive at baseline. Reportedly, close to half of the unique spike-specific TCRs recognized epitopes lying outside the regions that are mutated in the B.1.351 and B.1.1.7 variants.

The CDR3 regions of human TCRbeta chains were analyzed by immunosequencing. As for how the authors treated the data: Repertoire TCRs were matched against a reference library of SARS-CoV-2-specific TCRs generated with the MIRA antigen-specificity platform. Breadth meant the fraction of unique TCRs that were SARS-CoV-2-associated, whereas depth meant the fraction of total T cells that were SARS-CoV-2-associated. Each spike-specific TCR was assigned to its reactive spike region and to a CD4 or CD8 class using the MIRA data. Log10-transformed breadth and depth values were compared by one-way ANOVA with Sidak's multiple comparisons tests. TCRdb re-hosts the immuneACCESS table, in-frame sequences only. Its copies lack some clones; in the studies checked, an unresolved V gene accounts for under half of them, and the cause for the rest is not known. From that table come the V and J calls and clone size; the DNA was used to work out D and trimming. The sample data list about 90,000 clones, and 85% of these were observed just once. The ten most abundant clones make up about 4.5% of the sample.

The sample's time point label, in plain terms: about 28 days (+/-7) after the second vaccine dose. AZD1222 recipients given second doses at about 4 weeks or at about 12 weeks were pooled, since spike-specific TCR depth and breadth were not found to differ between the two schedules. Vaccinee samples were obtained from the UK trials COV001 and COV002, which included a single-blind randomized controlled phase 2/3 trial of AZD1222 (ChAdOx1 nCoV-19) in healthy adults. Trial participant PBMC samples were collected at day 0 and day 28 after the second dose for TCRbeta chain sequencing. The source material was peripheral blood, sampled 28 days after the second AZD1222 dose. The clonotype comes from an adult who received the AZD1222 COVID-19 vaccine.

The CDR3 protein: CASPAGGSLPQHF. The DNA is TGTGCCAGCCCTGCGGGCGGTAGTCTGCCCCAGCATTTT. The sequence is built from TRBV6-4 and TRBJ1-5; the D gene is not confidently resolved. Looking up the germline V gene yields CDR1 MRHNA and CDR2 SNTAGT. The CDR3 runs 13 residues from the cysteine to the phenylalanine. Of the read, only the CDR3 DNA is kept; its 39 bases are in frame from base 1. V is reduced by 8 bases and J by 9 bases, leaving a spacing of 17 bases between them.